The 8 T cell receptor beta chains below all came from one sample that was sequenced in a study of CD8 T cells in ankylosing spondylitis. Overall study results and limits: Seven to nine highly homologous variants formed a TCR beta motif that appeared characteristic of ankylosing spondylitis blood.

Their recognized antigens are unknown. TCRdb fed the 5' RACE reads into MiXCR, producing one record per CDR3 protein. This table has 750,000 to 850,000 distinct CDR3 sequences, about 11% appearing once. Sequencing was performed on blood, either unsorted or a sorted T cell fraction (not recorded which). The origin of the receptors is a male donor with ankylosing spondylitis.

The V gene is TRBV11-2, the J gene TRBJ1-1; D is possibly TRBD1 (5 bases). The CDR3 is 15 amino acids. Germline loops: CDR1 SGHAT, CDR2 FQNNGV. Trimming shortened V by 0 bases and J by 5 bases, and 13 bases separated the two germline ends. The CDR3 protein is CASSLDWRGSTEAFF. CDR3 sequence (DNA): TGTGCCAGCAGCTTAGATTGGAGGGGATCAACTGAAGCTTTCTTT.

There are many counts of this clonotype. The chain's CDR3 is CSARRGEVNTEAFF. For the CDR3, the DNA is TGCAGTGCTAGGAGGGGGGAGGTGAACACTGAAGCTTTCTTT. The V call is TRBV20-1, the J call TRBJ1-1; D possibly corresponds to TRBD1 (6 bases). V lost 3 bases and J 0 bases, leaving 11 bases between the germline ends. Germline V gene sequence: CDR1 DFQATT, CDR2 SNEGSKA (reference sequence). This CDR3 region has 14 residues.

The gene calls are TRBV7-9 and TRBJ1-3; D unresolved. V dropped 8 bases and J dropped 0 bases, with 5 bases sitting between them. The CDR3 is made up of 12 amino acids. Germline V gives CDR1 SEHNR, CDR2 FQNEAQ (reference sequence). The CDR3 protein is CASGNSGNTIYF. The CDR3 DNA is TGTGCCAGCGGGAACTCTGGAAACACCATATATTTT. Full variable domain (remainder filled in from reference TRBV7-9 and TRBJ1-3): DTGVSQNPRHKITKRGQNVTFRCDPISEHNRLYWYRQTLGQGPEFLTYFQNEAQLEKSRLLSDRFSAERPKGSFSTLEIQRTEQGDSAMYLCASGNSGNTIYFGEGSWLTVV.

This clonotype was seen just once. The chain employs TRBV20-1 and TRBJ2-7, with D perhaps being TRBD1 or TRBD2 (5 bases each). The CDR3 contains 14 residues. The germline CDR1 and CDR2 sequences are DFQATT and SNEGSKA (reference sequence). V gave up 3 bases and J gave up 0 bases, with 12 bases separating them. CDR3 residues: CSASGAKSSYEQYF. CDR3 bases: TGCAGTGCTAGCGGGGCCAAGAGCTCCTACGAGCAGTACTTC.

V is TRBV20-1 and J is TRBJ2-1; 7 bases are a match to TRBD2. Germline trimming cut 6 bases from V and 0 bases from J; bases unmatched to any gene: 8. The CDR3 is made up of 15 amino acids. Germline V gene sequence: CDR1 DFQATT, CDR2 SNEGSKA (reference sequence). The CDR3, as DNA: TGCAGTGCCCTTCCTCTAGCGGTCTCCTACAATGAGCAGTTCTTC. Its translation is CSALPLAVSYNEQFF.

V and J are TRBV4-3 and TRBJ2-1, with 10 bases identical to TRBD2. Germline CDR1 and CDR2: LGHNA and YSLEER. The V segment lost 2 bases and the J segment 9 bases; nucleotides outside the gene matches: 4. The CDR3 runs 14 residues. CDR3 region: CASSQPGLASEQFF. The CDR3 coding sequence is TGCGCCAGCAGCCAACCGGGACTAGCGAGTGAGCAGTTCTTC.

CDR3 region: CSGQDTAYNEQFF. The CDR3 DNA reads TGCAGTGGTCAGGACACTGCCTACAATGAGCAGTTCTTC. The rearrangement uses TRBV20-1 and TRBJ2-1, with D possibly being TRBD1 (5 bases). V dropped 7 bases and J dropped 2 bases, with 12 bases sitting between them. The CDR3 has 13 amino acids. Looked up from germline, CDR1 is DFQATT and CDR2 is SNEGSKA (reference sequence).

The DNA for the CDR3 is TGCGCCAGCAGCCCGGTTCTAGCGGGACCTGAGACCCAGTACTTC. It encodes CASSPVLAGPETQYF. This rearrangement joins TRBV5-1 to TRBJ2-5, with TRBD2 matching over 9 bases. The V gene's germline CDR1 is SGHRS and CDR2 YFSETQ. Trimming at V came to 4 bases and at J to 5 bases, leaving 9 bases not matched to a gene. This CDR3 is built from 15 residues.